The clone carrying this TCR beta chain appeared once. These data originate in a study of blood T cell repertoires in COVID-19. Authors' methods: The assay estimated nucleated cells by amplifying reference gene primers. Method: immunoSEQ multiplex PCR; TCRdb's copy keeps in-frame clones and lacks some. V and J calls and clone size come straight from that table; D and trimming were deduced from the DNA. The data show more than 350,000 clones, approximately 87% seen once. This receptor was obtained from a woman between 45 and 60 years old who had recovered from COVID-19. The sample comprised PBMCs or T cells enriched from blood (not recorded which).

Here the CDR3 reads CASSDPGTGQQPQHF. The CDR3 region has the DNA TGCGCCAGCAGTGACCCCGGGACAGGGCAGCAGCCCCAGCATTTT. V usage is TRBV10-2 and J usage is TRBJ1-5; 9 positions match TRBD1. V shed 3 bases and J 7 bases; nucleotides not matched to a gene: 7. The germline V gene has CDR1 WSHSY and CDR2 SAAADI. This CDR3 region has 15 residues.